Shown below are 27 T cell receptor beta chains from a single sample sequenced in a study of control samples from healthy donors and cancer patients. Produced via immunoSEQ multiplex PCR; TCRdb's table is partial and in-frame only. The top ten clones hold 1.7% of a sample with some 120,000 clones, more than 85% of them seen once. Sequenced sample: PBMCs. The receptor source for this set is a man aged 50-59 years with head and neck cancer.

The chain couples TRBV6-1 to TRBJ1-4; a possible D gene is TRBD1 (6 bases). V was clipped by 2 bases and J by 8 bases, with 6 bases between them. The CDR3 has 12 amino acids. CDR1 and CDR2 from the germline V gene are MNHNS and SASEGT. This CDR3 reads CASSERGEKLFF. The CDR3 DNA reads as TGTGCCAGCAGTGAAAGGGGGGAAAAACTGTTTTTT.

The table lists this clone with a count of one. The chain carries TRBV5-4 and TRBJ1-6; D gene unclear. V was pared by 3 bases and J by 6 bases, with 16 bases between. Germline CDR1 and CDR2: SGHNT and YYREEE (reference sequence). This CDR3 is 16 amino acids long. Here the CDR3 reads CASSWSSSGRNSPLHF. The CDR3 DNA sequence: TGTGCCAGCAGCTGGTCCTCCAGTGGACGTAATTCACCCCTCCACTTT.

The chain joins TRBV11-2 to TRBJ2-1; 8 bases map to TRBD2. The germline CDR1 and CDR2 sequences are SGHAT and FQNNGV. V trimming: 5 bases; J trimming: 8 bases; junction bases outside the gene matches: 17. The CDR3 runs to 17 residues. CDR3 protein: CASSRAALAERWDEQFF. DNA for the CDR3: TGTGCCAGCAGCCGGGCTGCACTAGCGGAGAGGTGGGATGAGCAGTTCTTC.

The CDR3 sequence is CASSLARGDTEAFF. The CDR3 region has the DNA TGTGCCAGCAGCTTAGCCAGGGGGGACACTGAAGCTTTCTTT. This rearrangement joins TRBV7-2 to TRBJ1-1; 7 bases are shared with TRBD1. Per germline, CDR1 SGHTA and CDR2 FQGNSA. The V gene end was trimmed by 0 bases and the J gene end by 3 bases; junction bases not matched to a gene: 1. The CDR3 is 14 amino acids.

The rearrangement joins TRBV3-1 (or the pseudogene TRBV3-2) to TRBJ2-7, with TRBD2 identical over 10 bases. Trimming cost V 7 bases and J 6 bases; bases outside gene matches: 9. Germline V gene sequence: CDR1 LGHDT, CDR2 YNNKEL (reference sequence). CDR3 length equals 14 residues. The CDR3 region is CASTDSGGRGEQYF. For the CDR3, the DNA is TGTGCCAGCACCGATAGCGGGGGGAGGGGCGAGCAGTACTTC.

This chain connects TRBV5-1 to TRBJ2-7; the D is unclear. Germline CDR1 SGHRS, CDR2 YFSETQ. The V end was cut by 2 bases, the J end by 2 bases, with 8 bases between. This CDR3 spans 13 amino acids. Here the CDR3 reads CASSFAATYEQYF. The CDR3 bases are TGCGCCAGCAGCTTTGCAGCTACCTACGAGCAGTACTTC.

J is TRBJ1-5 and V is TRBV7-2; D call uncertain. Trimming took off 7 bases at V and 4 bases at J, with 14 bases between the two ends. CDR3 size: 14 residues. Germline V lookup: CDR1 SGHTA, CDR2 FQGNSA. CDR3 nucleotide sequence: TGTGCCAGCACCTCCTCCGGCAGGAATCAGCCCCAGCATTTT. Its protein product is CASTSSGRNQPQHF.

The CDR3 coding sequence is TGCGCCAGCAGCCAGTTACAGGGGTACCAGCCCCAGCATTTT. Amino acids: CASSQLQGYQPQHF. The J gene is TRBJ1-5, the V gene TRBV4-1; 7 bases map to TRBD1. In germline, CDR1 is MGHRA, CDR2 YSYEKL. The CDR3 is 14 residues long. Unmatched junction bases numbered 6, after V lost 3 bases and J lost 7 bases.

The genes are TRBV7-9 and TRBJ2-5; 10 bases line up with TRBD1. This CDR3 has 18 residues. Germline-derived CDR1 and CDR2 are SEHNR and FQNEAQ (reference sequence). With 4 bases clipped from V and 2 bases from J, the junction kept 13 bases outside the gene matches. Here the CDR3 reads CASSYRRQGAFQQETQYF. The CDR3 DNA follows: TGTGCCAGCAGCTACCGCCGACAGGGGGCCTTCCAACAAGAGACCCAGTACTTC.

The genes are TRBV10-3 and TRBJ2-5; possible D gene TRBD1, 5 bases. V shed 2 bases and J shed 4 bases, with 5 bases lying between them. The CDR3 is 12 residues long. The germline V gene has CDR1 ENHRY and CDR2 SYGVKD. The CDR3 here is CAISEQGETQYF. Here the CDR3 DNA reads TGTGCCATCAGTGAGCAGGGAGAGACCCAGTACTTC.

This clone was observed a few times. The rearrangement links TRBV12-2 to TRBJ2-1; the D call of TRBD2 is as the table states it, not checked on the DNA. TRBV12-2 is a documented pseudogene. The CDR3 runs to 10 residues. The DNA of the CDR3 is TGTGCAGACTTAGCGGGGTGGGAGTTCTTC. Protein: CADLAGWEFF.

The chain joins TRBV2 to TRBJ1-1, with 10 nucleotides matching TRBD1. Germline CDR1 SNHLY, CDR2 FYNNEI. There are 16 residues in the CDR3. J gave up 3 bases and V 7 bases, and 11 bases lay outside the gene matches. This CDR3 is CASTKEGQGIYTEAFF. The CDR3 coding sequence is TGTGCCAGCACCAAGGAGGGACAGGGGATATACACTGAAGCTTTCTTT. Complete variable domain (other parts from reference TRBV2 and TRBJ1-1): EPEVTQTPSHQVTQMGQEVILRCVPISNHLYFYWYRQILGQKVEFLVSFYNNEISEKSEIFDDQFSVERPDGSNFTLKIRSTKLEDSAMYFCASTKEGQGIYTEAFFGQGTRLTVV.

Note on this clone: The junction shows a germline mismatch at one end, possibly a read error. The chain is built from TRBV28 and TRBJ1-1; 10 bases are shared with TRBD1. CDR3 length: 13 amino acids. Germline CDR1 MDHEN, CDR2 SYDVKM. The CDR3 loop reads CASVLGQGGESFF. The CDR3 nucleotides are TGTGCCAGTGTCCTTGGACAGGGGGGTGAATCTTTCTTT.

The CDR3 loop is CASRRQGFRGYTF. CDR3 coding DNA: TGTGCCAGCAGACGACAGGGTTTTCGGGGCTACACCTTC. This chain uses TRBV28 with TRBJ1-2; 7 bases map to TRBD1. V lost 6 bases to trimming and J lost 8 bases; unmatched junction nucleotides: 9. This CDR3 is built from 13 residues. From germline, CDR1 is MDHEN and CDR2 SYDVKM.

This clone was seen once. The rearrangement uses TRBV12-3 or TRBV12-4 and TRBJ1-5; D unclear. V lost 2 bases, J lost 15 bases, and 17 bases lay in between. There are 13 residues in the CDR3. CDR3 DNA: TGTGCCAGCAGTTTATATGAGGGCAGCGTGGGGCATTTT. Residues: CASSLYEGSVGHF.

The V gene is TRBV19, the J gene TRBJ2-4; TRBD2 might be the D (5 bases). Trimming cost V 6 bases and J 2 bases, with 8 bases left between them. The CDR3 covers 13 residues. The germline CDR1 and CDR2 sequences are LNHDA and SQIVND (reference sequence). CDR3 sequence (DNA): TGTGCCAGTAGGGCGGGTTCCAAAAACATTCAGTACTTC. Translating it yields CASRAGSKNIQYF.

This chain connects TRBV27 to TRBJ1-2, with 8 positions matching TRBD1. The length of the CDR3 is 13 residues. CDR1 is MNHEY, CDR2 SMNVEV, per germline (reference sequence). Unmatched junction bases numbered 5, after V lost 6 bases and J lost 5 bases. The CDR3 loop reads CASSWTGRYGYTF. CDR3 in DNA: TGTGCCAGCAGCTGGACAGGGCGGTATGGCTACACCTTC.

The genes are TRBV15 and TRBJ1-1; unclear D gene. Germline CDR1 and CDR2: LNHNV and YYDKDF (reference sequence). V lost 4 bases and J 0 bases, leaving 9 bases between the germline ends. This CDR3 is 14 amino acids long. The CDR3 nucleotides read TGTGCCACCAGCATTACCTCAGTGAACACTGAAGCTTTCTTT. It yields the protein CATSITSVNTEAFF.

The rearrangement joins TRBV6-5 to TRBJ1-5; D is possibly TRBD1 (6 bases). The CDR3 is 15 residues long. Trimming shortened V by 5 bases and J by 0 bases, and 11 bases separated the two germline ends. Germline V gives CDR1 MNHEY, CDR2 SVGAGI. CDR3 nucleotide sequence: TGTGCCAGCAGTCGTGGACAGTATAGCAATCAGCCCCAGCATTTT. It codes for CASSRGQYSNQPQHF.

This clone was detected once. The CDR3 DNA sequence: TGTGCCAGCAGTGAATCGGCAGGGCGTCGGTATGGCTACACCTTC. Its protein is CASSESAGRRYGYTF. J is TRBJ1-2 and V is TRBV6-1; TRBD1 is a possible D gene (5 bases). Trimming cost V 2 bases and J 5 bases, with 15 bases left between them. Germline V gene lookup returns CDR1 MNHNS and CDR2 SASEGT. This CDR3 contains 15 residues.

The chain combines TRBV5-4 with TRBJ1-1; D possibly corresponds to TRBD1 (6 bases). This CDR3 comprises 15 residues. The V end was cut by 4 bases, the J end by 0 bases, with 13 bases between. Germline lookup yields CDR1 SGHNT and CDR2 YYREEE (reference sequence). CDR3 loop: CASSPGGILNTEAFF. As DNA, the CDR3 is TGTGCCAGCAGCCCCGGGGGCATACTGAACACTGAAGCTTTCTTT.

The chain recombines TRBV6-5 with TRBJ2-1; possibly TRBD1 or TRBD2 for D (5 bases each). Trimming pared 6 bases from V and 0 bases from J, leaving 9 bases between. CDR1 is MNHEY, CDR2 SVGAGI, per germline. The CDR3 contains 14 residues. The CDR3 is CASSPGTSYNEQFF. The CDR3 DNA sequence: TGTGCCAGCAGCCCGGGGACCTCCTACAATGAGCAGTTCTTC.

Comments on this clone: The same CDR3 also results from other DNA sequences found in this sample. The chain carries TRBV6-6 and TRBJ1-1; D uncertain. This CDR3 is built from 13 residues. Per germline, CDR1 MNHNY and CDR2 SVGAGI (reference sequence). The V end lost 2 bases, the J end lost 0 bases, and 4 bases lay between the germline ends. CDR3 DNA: TGTGCCAGCAGTTACGGGATGAACACTGAAGCTTTCTTT. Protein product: CASSYGMNTEAFF.

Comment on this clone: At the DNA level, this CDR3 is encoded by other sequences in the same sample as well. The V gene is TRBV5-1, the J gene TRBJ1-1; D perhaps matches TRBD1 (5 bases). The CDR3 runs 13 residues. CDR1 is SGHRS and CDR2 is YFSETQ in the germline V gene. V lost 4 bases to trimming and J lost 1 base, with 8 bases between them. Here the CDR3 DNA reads TGCGCCAGCAGCCGGCAGGGGAACACTGAAGCTTTCTTT. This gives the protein CASSRQGNTEAFF.

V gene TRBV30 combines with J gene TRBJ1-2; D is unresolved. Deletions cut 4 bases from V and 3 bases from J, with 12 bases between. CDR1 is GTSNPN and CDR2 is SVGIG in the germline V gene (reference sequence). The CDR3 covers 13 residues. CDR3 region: CAWNTGLYYGYTF. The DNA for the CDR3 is TGTGCCTGGAACACGGGCCTATACTATGGCTACACCTTC.

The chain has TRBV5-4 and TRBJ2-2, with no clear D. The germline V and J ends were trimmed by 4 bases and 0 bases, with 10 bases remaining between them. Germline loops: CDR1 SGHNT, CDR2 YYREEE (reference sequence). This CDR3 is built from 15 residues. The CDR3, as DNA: TGTGCCAGCAGCCCTAGGACGGCGAACACCGGGGAGCTGTTTTTT. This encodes CASSPRTANTGELFF.

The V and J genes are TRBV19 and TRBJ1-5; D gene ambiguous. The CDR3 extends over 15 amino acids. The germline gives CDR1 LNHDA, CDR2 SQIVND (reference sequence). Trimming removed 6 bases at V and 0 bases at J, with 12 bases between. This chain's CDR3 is CASRWQPNSNQPQHF. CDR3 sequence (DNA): TGTGCCAGTAGATGGCAACCAAATAGCAATCAGCCCCAGCATTTT.